The next 2 T cell receptor beta chains were all read from a single sample in a study of T cell clones after liver transplantation. Generated by immunoSEQ multiplex PCR, the TCRdb table keeps only in-frame clones and is missing some. The table includes approximately 100,000 clones, about 80% detected once. The sequencing here drew on CD4+ T cells from blood, taken approximately 50 months after liver transplant. All receptors come from a human patient who received a liver transplant. Some T cells may be provided by the graft donor.

The chain combines TRBV18 with TRBJ2-2; D is perhaps TRBD2 (6 bases). This CDR3 comprises 15 residues. CDR1 KGHSH and CDR2 LQKENI come from the germline V gene. Trimming stripped 6 bases from V and 3 bases from J, with 14 bases between. The CDR3 DNA follows: TGTGCCAGCTCTCTCCTAGCGATCGACACCGGGGAGCTGTTTTTT. This sequence encodes CASSLLAIDTGELFF.

The gene calls are TRBV4-2 and TRBJ1-3, with a weak D call TRBD1 (5 bases). This CDR3 spans 17 amino acids. Germline V CDR1 and CDR2: LGHNA, YNFKEQ. The germline V and J ends were trimmed by 3 bases and 1 base, with 16 bases remaining between them. The CDR3 nucleotides are TGTGCCAGCAGCCATGGCGGGGGTCCTGGGTCTGGAAACACCATATATTTT. Protein sequence: CASSHGGGPGSGNTIYF.